These 25 T cell receptor beta chains share one sample of origin, sequenced in a study of shared clonotypes between healthy human individuals (dated by TCRdb to the early 2020s). Receptor amplification or capture employed the immunoSEQ multiplex PCR assay. TCRdb limited this immuneACCESS table to in-frame rearrangements with V and J called. A share of clones is missing; checked studies link under half to unresolved V genes, and the rest is unexplained. The sample contains about 1 million clones, roughly 80% of them found a single time. 1.4% to 1.5% of the sample is held by the ten biggest clonotypes. Sequences were obtained from memory CD4+ T cells sorted from blood. Interpreted using the paper, the cell subset or site label stands for: CD45RA-negative fraction. These receptors were taken from a man aged 18 to 29 in good health.

This clone was observed a single time. The chain joins TRBV6-1 to TRBJ1-5, with TRBD1 matching over 9 bases. Trimming at V came to 0 bases and at J to 9 bases, leaving 3 bases not matched to a gene. This CDR3 is built from 14 residues. CDR1 is MNHNS and CDR2 is SASEGT in the germline V gene. The DNA for the CDR3 is TGTGCCAGCAGTGAAGCCGGGACAGGGACGCCCCAGCATTTT. Protein: CASSEAGTGTPQHF.

The chain links TRBV6-6 to TRBJ1-6, with 9 bases lining up with TRBD1. The CDR3 extends over 12 amino acids. V was clipped by 5 bases and J by 10 bases; unmatched bases: 0. Germline assignment: CDR1 MNHNY and CDR2 SVGAGI (reference sequence). DNA for the CDR3: TGTGCCAGCAGTACAGGGGGCTCACCCCTCCACTTT. It yields the protein CASSTGGSPLHF.

The V call is TRBV18, the J call TRBJ2-7, with TRBD1 identical over 9 bases. The CDR3 totals 14 residues. V lost 2 bases to trimming and J lost 5 bases; unmatched junction nucleotides: 4. The germline V gene has CDR1 KGHSH and CDR2 LQKENI. The chain's CDR3 is CASSPVQGANEQYF. CDR3 in DNA: TGTGCCAGCTCACCAGTACAGGGGGCAAACGAGCAGTACTTC.

The chain is built from TRBV19 and TRBJ2-3, with D maybe TRBD1 (6 bases). Germline CDR1 is LNHDA and CDR2 is SQIVND (reference sequence). Between the trimmed V and J ends, which lost 4 bases and 0 bases, there was a span of 8 bases. CDR3 size: 14 residues. CDR3 amino acids: CASSSQGSTDTQYF. CDR3 nucleotides: TGTGCCAGTAGTAGCCAGGGGAGCACAGATACGCAGTATTTT. Drawing the rest from reference TRBV19 and TRBJ2-3, the complete variable domain is DGGITQSPKYLFRKEGQNVTLSCEQNLNHDAMYWYRQDPGQGLRLIYYSQIVNDFQKGDIAEGYSVSREKKESFPLTVTSAQKNPTAFYLCASSSQGSTDTQYFGPGTRLTVL.

V and J are TRBV4-1 and TRBJ1-2, with 7 bases lining up with TRBD1. The CDR3 length is 14 residues. Unmatched junction bases numbered 9, after V lost 5 bases and J lost 6 bases. The germline gives CDR1 MGHRA, CDR2 YSYEKL. In DNA form, the CDR3 reads TGCGCCAGCAGCTTACAACAGGGGACCCATGGCTACACCTTC. Its translation: CASSLQQGTHGYTF.

The rearrangement links TRBV28 to TRBJ1-3; no definite D call. The CDR3 consists of 12 residues. CDR1 is MDHEN, CDR2 SYDVKM, per germline. Trimming shortened V by 6 bases and J by 4 bases, and 7 bases separated the two germline ends. The CDR3, as DNA: TGTGCCAGCAGAACGACCGGAAACACCATATATTTT. Translated, it gives CASRTTGNTIYF.

This clone was seen only a few times. V is TRBV6-1 and J is TRBJ1-6, with TRBD1 as a possible D gene (5 bases). The CDR3 spans 13 residues. V was shortened by 10 bases and J by 6 bases, with 13 bases between the two germline ends. Germline CDR1 and CDR2: MNHNS and SASEGT. This CDR3 reads CATQGSSNSPLHF. CDR3 nucleotide sequence: TGTGCCACCCAGGGTTCATCTAATTCACCCCTCCACTTT.

This clone was seen a few times. The chain is built from TRBV10-2 and TRBJ1-2; no definite D call. The CDR3 spans 13 residues. The germline V gene has CDR1 WSHSY and CDR2 SAAADI. V was clipped by 4 bases and J by 4 bases, with 10 bases between them. CDR3 bases: TGCGCCAGCAGTGCGTACCTTCCCTATGGCTACACCTTC. Translation gives CASSAYLPYGYTF.

Many counts were recorded for this clone. The rearrangement uses TRBV18 and TRBJ2-7; 10 bases fit TRBD2. CDR1 is KGHSH and CDR2 is LQKENI in the germline V gene. The CDR3 is made up of 14 amino acids. Trimming at V came to 5 bases and at J to 2 bases, leaving 3 bases not matched to a gene. The CDR3 loop reads CASSKTSGTYEQYF. The CDR3 coding sequence is TGTGCCAGCTCAAAAACTAGCGGGACCTACGAGCAGTACTTC. Combining the CDR3 with reference TRBV18 and TRBJ2-7 gives the whole variable domain NAGVMQNPRHLVRRRGQEARLRCSPMKGHSHVYWYRQLPEEGLKFMVYLQKENIIDESGMPKERFSAEFPKEGPSILRIQQVVRGDSAAYFCASSKTSGTYEQYFGPGTRLTVT.

The chain combines TRBV10-3 with TRBJ2-3; TRBD2 agrees at 8 bases. The CDR3 totals 18 residues. In germline, CDR1 is ENHRY, CDR2 SYGVKD. V trimming: 0 bases; J trimming: 1 base; junction bases outside the gene matches: 9. CDR3 bases: TGTGCCATCAGTGAGTCGACAAAGCGGGAGTACGGCACAGATACGCAGTATTTT. Protein sequence: CAISESTKREYGTDTQYF.

The sample holds one count of this clone. This chain uses TRBV30 with TRBJ2-3; D might be TRBD2 (7 bases). The germline V gene encodes CDR1 GTSNPN and CDR2 SVGIG (reference sequence). The germline V and J ends were trimmed by 3 bases and 5 bases, with 18 bases remaining between them. The CDR3 length is 15 residues. The DNA for the CDR3 is TGTGCCTGGAGAAGAAGGGGGGGCTCAGTAGATACGCAGTATTTT. Amino acids: CAWRRRGGSVDTQYF.

CDR3 DNA: TGTGCCAGTAGTTTTGCGGCTGGGAACACCGGGGAGCTGTTTTTT. It yields the protein CASSFAAGNTGELFF. This chain links TRBV19 with TRBJ2-2, with unresolved D. CDR1 is LNHDA and CDR2 is SQIVND in the germline V gene (reference sequence). The CDR3 extends over 15 amino acids. The V end was cut by 5 bases, the J end by 1 base, with 11 bases between.

The chain uses TRBV7-8 and TRBJ1-2; the D is unclear. The CDR3 is 13 residues long. The V end was cut by 4 bases, the J end by 6 bases, with 12 bases between. The germline CDR1 and CDR2 sequences are SGHVS and FQNEAQ. The CDR3 here is CASSYRTNDGYTF. The DNA of the CDR3 is TGTGCCAGCAGCTACCGGACGAATGATGGCTACACCTTC.

V gene TRBV30 combines with J gene TRBJ2-7; 7 bases map to TRBD2. Trimming removed 3 bases from V and 2 bases from J; junction bases left unmatched: 13. This CDR3 is built from 16 residues. Germline-derived CDR1 and CDR2 are GTSNPN and SVGIG (reference sequence). The CDR3 loop reads CAWRWPGRGVTYEQYF. In DNA, the CDR3 is TGTGCCTGGAGATGGCCGGGACGGGGGGTCACCTACGAGCAGTACTTC.

The genes are TRBV6-6 and TRBJ2-7; D may match TRBD1 or TRBD2 (5 bases each). This CDR3 spans 13 amino acids. The V and J ends lost 4 bases and 2 bases respectively, with 9 bases between them. Germline CDR1 MNHNY, CDR2 SVGAGI (reference sequence). The CDR3 sequence: CASSSRGAYEQYF. The CDR3 DNA is TGTGCCAGCAGTTCCCGAGGGGCCTACGAGCAGTACTTC.

The V and J genes are TRBV7-8 and TRBJ2-1, with D tentatively TRBD1 or TRBD2 (5 bases each). Per the germline V gene, CDR1 is SGHVS and CDR2 is FQNEAQ. Trimming took 0 bases from V and 0 from J, leaving 12 bases between them. CDR3 length: 17 amino acids. CDR3 sequence: CASSLAKGRHSYNEQFF. DNA for the CDR3: TGTGCCAGCAGCTTAGCGAAGGGACGCCACTCCTACAATGAGCAGTTCTTC.

The chain employs TRBV6-5 and TRBJ1-4, with D tentatively TRBD1 (6 bases). The V gene's germline CDR1 is MNHEY and CDR2 SVGAGI. The CDR3 length is 16 residues. The V end lost 2 bases, the J end lost 8 bases, and 18 bases lay between the germline ends. CDR3 amino acids: CASSYAGKGQQEKLFF. The CDR3 DNA follows: TGTGCCAGCAGTTACGCGGGGAAGGGACAACAAGAAAAACTGTTTTTT.

This clone was seen a handful of times. The chain combines TRBV6-6 with TRBJ1-2; D is undetermined. V was cut by 0 bases and J by 4 bases, with 12 bases left in between. CDR3 length equals 15 residues. Per the germline V gene, CDR1 is MNHNY and CDR2 is SVGAGI (reference sequence). The CDR3 nucleotides are TGTGCCAGCAGTTACTCGGAGCCCGAGTCCTATGGCTACACCTTC. Protein sequence: CASSYSEPESYGYTF.

V usage is TRBV7-3 and J usage is TRBJ2-3, with 8 positions matching TRBD2. This CDR3 is built from 15 residues. The germline V gene encodes CDR1 SGHTA and CDR2 FQGTGA. J was trimmed by 1 base and V by 5 bases; bases with no gene match: 5. The CDR3 sequence is CASSPGTSRTDTQYF. In DNA form, the CDR3 reads TGTGCCAGCAGCCCAGGGACTAGTCGCACAGATACGCAGTATTTT.

The rearrangement joins TRBV30 to TRBJ2-7; D not certain. The length of the CDR3 is 13 residues. Trimming took 0 bases from V and 3 from J, leaving 9 bases between them. Germline V gives CDR1 GTSNPN, CDR2 SVGIG (reference sequence). This CDR3 reads CAWSVLKVYEQYF. CDR3 in DNA: TGTGCCTGGAGTGTACTGAAGGTCTACGAGCAGTACTTC.

This clone appeared a few times. The CDR3 here is CASSLGLLDGYTF. The DNA of the CDR3 is TGCGCCAGCAGCTTGGGTCTTCTGGATGGCTACACCTTC. This chain connects TRBV5-1 to TRBJ1-2, with D uncertain. Germline-derived CDR1 and CDR2 are SGHRS and YFSETQ. The CDR3 spans 13 residues. V shed 0 bases and J shed 6 bases, with 9 bases lying between them.

DNA of the CDR3: TGTGCTCGCGAAGGGGGGGAGACCCAGTACTTC. Protein: CAREGGETQYF. The chain recombines TRBV30 with TRBJ2-5; D may match TRBD1 or TRBD2 (6 bases each). CDR3 length: 11 residues. The germline CDR1 and CDR2 sequences are GTSNPN and SVGIG (reference sequence). Together with reference TRBV30 and TRBJ2-5, the CDR3 gives the full variable domain: SQTIHQWPATLVQPVGSPLSLECTVEGTSNPNLYWYRQAAGRGLQLLFYSVGIGQISSEVPQNLSASRPQDRQFILSSKKLLLSDSGFYLCAREGGETQYFGPGTRLLVL.

Remarks on this clone: Different DNA sequences within this sample yield the same CDR3. The gene calls are TRBV18 and TRBJ2-7, with 7 bases identical to TRBD1. Trimming cost V 1 base and J 3 bases; bases outside gene matches: 3. Germline CDR1 reads KGHSH; CDR2 reads LQKENI. The CDR3 consists of 14 residues. DNA of the CDR3: TGTGCCAGCTCACCACAAGGGGGCATCTACGAGCAGTACTTC. Translated: CASSPQGGIYEQYF.

The chain joins TRBV30 to TRBJ2-5, with 8 bases matching TRBD2. The CDR3 loop spans 15 amino acids. The trim removed 3 bases at V and 2 bases at J, leaving 8 bases unmatched. From germline, CDR1 is GTSNPN and CDR2 SVGIG (reference sequence). The CDR3: CAWRISGKWQETQYF. CDR3 in DNA: TGTGCCTGGAGGATTAGCGGGAAGTGGCAAGAGACCCAGTACTTC.

On this clone: This sample also contains other DNA sequences that code for the same CDR3. V is TRBV11-2 and J is TRBJ2-7; D remains unclear. V lost 5 bases to trimming and J lost 5 bases, with 10 bases between them. CDR3 size: 12 residues. The germline V gene encodes CDR1 SGHAT and CDR2 FQNNGV. CDR3 bases: TGTGCCAGCAGCCCGTCGGGCCACGAGCAGTACTTC. It specifies CASSPSGHEQYF.